This entry is about one T cell receptor (beta chain). The antigen remains unidentified. Unique molecular identifiers were built into the TCRbeta library. One entry per CDR3 protein, called by TCRdb with MiXCR from the PCR reads. In the table there are around 960,000 distinct CDR3 sequences, about 30% of which are singletons. V lost 5 bases to trimming and J lost 0 bases, with 15 bases between them. Germline CDR1 and CDR2: LGHDT and YNNKEL (reference sequence). The CDR3 extends over 16 amino acids. This entry belongs to a study of T-cell reconstitution after alpha-beta-depleted transplantation in children. Study-wide results and caveats: Alpha-beta T cells present about two months after transplant were reported to originate from several hundred expanded graft clones. Hyperexpanded clones declined; after one year, newly produced T cells mostly supplied diversity.

The TCR sequence derives from a boy younger than two who had a stem cell transplant for SCID, so the T cells may come from the graft donor. The material sequenced was PBMCs, mostly from graft donor cells, taken 360 days after TCRalphabeta/CD19-depleted stem cell transplant. The chain uses TRBV3-1 and TRBJ2-3; D remains ambiguous. The CDR3 sequence is CASSKRATSSTDTQYF. CDR3 DNA: TGTGCCAGCAGCAAACGGGCCACGTCGAGCACAGATACGCAGTATTTT.